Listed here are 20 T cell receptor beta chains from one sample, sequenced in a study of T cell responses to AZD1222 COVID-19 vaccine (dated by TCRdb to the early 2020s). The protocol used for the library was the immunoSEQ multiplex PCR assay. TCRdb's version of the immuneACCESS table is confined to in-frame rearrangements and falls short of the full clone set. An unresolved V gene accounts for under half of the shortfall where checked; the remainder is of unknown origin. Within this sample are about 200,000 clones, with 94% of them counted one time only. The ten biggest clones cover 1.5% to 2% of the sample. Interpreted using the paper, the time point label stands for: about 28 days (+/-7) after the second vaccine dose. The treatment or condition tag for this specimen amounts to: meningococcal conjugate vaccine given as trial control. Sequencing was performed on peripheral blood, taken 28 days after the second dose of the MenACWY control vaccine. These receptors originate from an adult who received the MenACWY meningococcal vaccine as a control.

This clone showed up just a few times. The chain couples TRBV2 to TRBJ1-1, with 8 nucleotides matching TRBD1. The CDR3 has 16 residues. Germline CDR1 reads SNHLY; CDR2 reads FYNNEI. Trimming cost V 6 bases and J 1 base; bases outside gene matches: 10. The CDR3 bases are TGTGCCAGCAGCCCAGGTAGGGGGACAGGGAACACTGAAGCTTTCTTT. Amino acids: CASSPGRGTGNTEAFF.

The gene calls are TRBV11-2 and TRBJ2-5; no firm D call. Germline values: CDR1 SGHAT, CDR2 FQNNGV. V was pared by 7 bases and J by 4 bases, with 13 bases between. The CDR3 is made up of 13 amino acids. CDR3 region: CASTPRAIETQYF. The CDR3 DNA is TGTGCCAGCACCCCGCGAGCGATAGAGACCCAGTACTTC.

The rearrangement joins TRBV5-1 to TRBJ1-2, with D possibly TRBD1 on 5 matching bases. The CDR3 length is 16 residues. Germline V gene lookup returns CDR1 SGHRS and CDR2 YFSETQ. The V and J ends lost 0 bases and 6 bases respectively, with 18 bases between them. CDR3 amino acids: CASSLVSGTFGDGYTF. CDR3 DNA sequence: TGCGCCAGCAGCTTGGTCTCGGGGACTTTCGGGGATGGCTACACCTTC. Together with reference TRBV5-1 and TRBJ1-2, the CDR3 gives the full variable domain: KAGVTQTPRYLIKTRGQQVTLSCSPISGHRSVSWYQQTPGQGLQFLFEYFSETQRNKGNFPGRFSGRQFSNSRSEMNVSTLELGDSALYLCASSLVSGTFGDGYTFGSGTRLTVV.

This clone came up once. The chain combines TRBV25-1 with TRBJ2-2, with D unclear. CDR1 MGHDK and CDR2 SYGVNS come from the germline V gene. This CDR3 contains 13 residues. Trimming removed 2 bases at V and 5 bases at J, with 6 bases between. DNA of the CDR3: TGTGCCAGCAGTGAACTAGTGACCGGGGAGCTGTTTTTT. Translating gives CASSELVTGELFF. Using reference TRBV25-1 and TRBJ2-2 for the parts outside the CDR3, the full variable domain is EADIYQTPRYLVIGTGKKITLECSQTMGHDKMYWYQQDPGMELHLIHYSYGVNSTEKGDLSSESTVSRIRTEHFPLTLESARPSHTSQYLCASSELVTGELFFGEGSRLTVL.

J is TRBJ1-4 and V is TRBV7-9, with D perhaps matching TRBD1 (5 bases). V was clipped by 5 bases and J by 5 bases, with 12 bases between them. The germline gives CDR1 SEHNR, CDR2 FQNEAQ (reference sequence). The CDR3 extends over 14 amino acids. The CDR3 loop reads CASSRGRENEKLFF. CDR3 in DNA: TGTGCCAGCAGCCGGGGGAGAGAGAATGAAAAACTGTTTTTT.

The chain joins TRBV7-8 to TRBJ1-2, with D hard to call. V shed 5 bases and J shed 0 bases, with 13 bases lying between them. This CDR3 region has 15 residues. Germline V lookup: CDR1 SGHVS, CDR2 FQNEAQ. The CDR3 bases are TGTGCCAGCAGCCACATGACGGGCCCTAACTATGGCTACACCTTC. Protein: CASSHMTGPNYGYTF.

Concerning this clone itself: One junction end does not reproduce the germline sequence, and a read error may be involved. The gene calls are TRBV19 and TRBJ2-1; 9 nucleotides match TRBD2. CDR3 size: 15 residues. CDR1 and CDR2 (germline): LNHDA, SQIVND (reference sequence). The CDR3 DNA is TGTGCCAGTAGCATAGCGGGAGCGTTTGGTAATGAGCAGTTCTTC. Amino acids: CASSIAGAFGNEQFF.

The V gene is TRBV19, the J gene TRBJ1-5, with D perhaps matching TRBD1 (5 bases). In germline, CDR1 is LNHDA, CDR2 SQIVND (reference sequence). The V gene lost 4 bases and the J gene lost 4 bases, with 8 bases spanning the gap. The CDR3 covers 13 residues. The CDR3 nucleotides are TGTGCCAGTAGTAGAGGGGAGAATCAGCCCCAGCATTTT. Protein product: CASSRGENQPQHF.

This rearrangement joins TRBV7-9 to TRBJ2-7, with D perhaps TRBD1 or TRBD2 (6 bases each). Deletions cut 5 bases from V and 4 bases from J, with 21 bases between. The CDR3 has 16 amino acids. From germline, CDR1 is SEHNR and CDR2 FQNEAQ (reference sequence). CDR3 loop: CASSKGGGKRLYEQYF. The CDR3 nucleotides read TGTGCCAGCAGCAAAGGAGGGGGGAAAAGGTTATACGAGCAGTACTTC.

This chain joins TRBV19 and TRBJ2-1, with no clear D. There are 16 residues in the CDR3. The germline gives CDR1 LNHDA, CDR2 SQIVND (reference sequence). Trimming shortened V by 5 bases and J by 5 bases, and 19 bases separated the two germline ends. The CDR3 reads CASSPRGPLNHNEQFF. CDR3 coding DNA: TGTGCCAGTAGTCCCCGAGGCCCCCTTAACCACAATGAGCAGTTCTTC.

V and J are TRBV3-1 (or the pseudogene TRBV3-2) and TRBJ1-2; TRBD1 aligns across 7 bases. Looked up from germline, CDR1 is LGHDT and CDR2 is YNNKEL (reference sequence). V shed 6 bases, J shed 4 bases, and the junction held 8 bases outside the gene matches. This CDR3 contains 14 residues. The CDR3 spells CASSTGAPVYGYTF. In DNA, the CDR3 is TGTGCCAGCAGTACAGGGGCGCCCGTCTATGGCTACACCTTC.

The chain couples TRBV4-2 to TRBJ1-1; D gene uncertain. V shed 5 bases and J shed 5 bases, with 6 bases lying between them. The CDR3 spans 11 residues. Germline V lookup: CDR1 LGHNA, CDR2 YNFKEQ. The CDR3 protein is CASSWETEAFF. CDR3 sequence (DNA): TGTGCCAGCAGCTGGGAAACTGAAGCTTTCTTT.

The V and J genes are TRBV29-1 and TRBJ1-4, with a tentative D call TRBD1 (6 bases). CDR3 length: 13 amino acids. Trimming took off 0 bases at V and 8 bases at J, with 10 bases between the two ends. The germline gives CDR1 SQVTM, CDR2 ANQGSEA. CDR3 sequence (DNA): TGCAGCGTTGAAGAACAGGGCGGGGAAAAACTGTTTTTT. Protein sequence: CSVEEQGGEKLFF. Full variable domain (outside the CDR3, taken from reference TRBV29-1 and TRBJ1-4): SAVISQKPSRDICQRGTSLTIQCQVDSQVTMMFWYRQQPGQSLTLIATANQGSEATYESGFVIDKFPISRPNLTFSTLTVSNMSPEDSSIYLCSVEEQGGEKLFFGSGTQLSVL.

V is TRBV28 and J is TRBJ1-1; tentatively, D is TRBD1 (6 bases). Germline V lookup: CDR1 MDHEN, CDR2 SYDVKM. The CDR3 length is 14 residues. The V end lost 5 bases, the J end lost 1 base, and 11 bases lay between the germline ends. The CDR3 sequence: CASSVDRTNTEAFF. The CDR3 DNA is TGTGCCAGCAGTGTAGACAGGACGAACACTGAAGCTTTCTTT.

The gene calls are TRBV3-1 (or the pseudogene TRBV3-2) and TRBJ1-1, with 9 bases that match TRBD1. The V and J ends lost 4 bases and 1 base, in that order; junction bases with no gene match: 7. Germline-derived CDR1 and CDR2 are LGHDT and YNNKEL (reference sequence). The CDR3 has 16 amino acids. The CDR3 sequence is CASSREGQGGNTEAFF. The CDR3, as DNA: TGTGCCAGCAGCCGAGAGGGACAGGGAGGGAACACTGAAGCTTTCTTT.

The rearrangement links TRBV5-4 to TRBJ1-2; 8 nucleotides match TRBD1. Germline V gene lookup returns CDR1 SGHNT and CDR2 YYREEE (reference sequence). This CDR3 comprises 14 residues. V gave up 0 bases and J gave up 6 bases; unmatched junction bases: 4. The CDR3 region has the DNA TGTGCCAGCAGCTTGGCCTCGGGACAGGATGGCTACACCTTC. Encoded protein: CASSLASGQDGYTF.

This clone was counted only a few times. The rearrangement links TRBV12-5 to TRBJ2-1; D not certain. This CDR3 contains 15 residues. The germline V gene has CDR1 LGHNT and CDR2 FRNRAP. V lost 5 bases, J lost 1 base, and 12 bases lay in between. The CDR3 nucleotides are TGTGCTAGTGGTGTTCAGGTAGGGTCCTACAATGAGCAGTTCTTC. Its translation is CASGVQVGSYNEQFF.

DNA of the CDR3: TGTGCCAGTACCCCCCGCCGGCAAATGAACACTGAAGCTTTCTTT. This gives the protein CASTPRRQMNTEAFF. This chain joins TRBV19 and TRBJ1-1, with D unclear. The CDR3 is made up of 15 amino acids. Germline-derived CDR1 and CDR2 are LNHDA and SQIVND (reference sequence). Trimming removed 7 bases at V and 0 bases at J, with 15 bases between.

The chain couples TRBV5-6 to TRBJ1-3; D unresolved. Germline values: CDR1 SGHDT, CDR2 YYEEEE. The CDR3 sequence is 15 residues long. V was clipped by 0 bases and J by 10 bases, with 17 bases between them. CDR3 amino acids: CASSLAGVSGGTIYF. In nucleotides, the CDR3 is TGTGCCAGCAGCTTGGCCGGAGTTTCTGGAGGAACCATATATTTT.

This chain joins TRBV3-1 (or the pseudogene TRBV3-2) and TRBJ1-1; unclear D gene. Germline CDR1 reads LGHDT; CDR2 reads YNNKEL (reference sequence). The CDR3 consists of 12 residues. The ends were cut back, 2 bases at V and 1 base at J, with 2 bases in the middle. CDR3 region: CASSQRNTEAFF. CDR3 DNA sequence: TGTGCCAGCAGCCAAAGGAACACTGAAGCTTTCTTT.